This T cell receptor (beta chain) comes out of a study of T cells in localized non-small cell lung cancer. This clone has just one count. The assay was immunoSEQ multiplex PCR, and TCRdb's table has in-frame clones only and misses some. The table records some 51,000 clones, 86% of them present only once. V lost 5 bases and J 4 bases, leaving 6 bases between the germline ends. The CDR3 spans 11 residues. Germline lookup yields CDR1 GTSNPN and CDR2 SVGIG (reference sequence). The specimen was peripheral blood, collected before any cancer treatment. The TCR was taken from a woman between 35 and 75 years old with stage I lung adenocarcinoma. The V call is TRBV30, the J call TRBJ2-1, with TRBD2 as a possible D gene (6 bases). Here the CDR3 reads CAWGGYNEQFF. In DNA form, the CDR3 reads TGTGCCTGGGGAGGGTACAATGAGCAGTTCTTC.